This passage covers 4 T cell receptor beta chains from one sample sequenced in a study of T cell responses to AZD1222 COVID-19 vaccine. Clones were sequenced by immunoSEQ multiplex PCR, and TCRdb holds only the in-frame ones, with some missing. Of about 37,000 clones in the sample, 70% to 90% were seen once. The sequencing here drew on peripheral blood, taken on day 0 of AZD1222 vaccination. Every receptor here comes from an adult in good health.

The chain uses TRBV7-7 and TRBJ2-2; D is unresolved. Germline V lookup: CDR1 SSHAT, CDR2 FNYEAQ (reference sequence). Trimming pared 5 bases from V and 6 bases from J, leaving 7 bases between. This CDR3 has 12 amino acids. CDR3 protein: CASSPLSGELFF. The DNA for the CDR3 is TGTGCCAGCAGCCCGTTGTCCGGGGAGCTGTTTTTT.

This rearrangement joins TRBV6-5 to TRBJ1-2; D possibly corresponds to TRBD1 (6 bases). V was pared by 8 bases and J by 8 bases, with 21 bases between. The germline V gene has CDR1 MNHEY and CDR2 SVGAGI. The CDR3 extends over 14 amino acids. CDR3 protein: CASGQKGGAGGYTF. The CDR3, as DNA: TGTGCCAGCGGCCAAAAGGGGGGAGCAGGAGGCTACACCTTC.

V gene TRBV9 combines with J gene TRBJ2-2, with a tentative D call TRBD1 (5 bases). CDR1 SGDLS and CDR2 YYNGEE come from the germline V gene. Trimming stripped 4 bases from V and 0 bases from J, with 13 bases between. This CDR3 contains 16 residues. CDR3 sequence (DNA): TGTGCCAGCAGCTTACCCAGGGATTCGAACACCGGGGAGCTGTTTTTT. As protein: CASSLPRDSNTGELFF. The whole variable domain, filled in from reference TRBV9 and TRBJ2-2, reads DSGVTQTPKHLITATGQRVTLRCSPRSGDLSVYWYQQSLDQGLQFLIQYYNGEERAKGNILERFSAQQFPDLHSELNLSSLELGDSALYFCASSLPRDSNTGELFFGEGSRLTVL.

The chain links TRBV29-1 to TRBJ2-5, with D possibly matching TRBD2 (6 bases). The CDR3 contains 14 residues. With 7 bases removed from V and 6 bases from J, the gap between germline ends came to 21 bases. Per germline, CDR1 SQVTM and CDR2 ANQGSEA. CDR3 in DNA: TGCAGCGCCTTCTTACCGGGGGTAGGAAAGACCCAGTACTTC. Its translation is CSAFLPGVGKTQYF.